These T cell receptor beta chains were read from a single sample in a study of regulatory T cells in long-lasting Graves disease. TCRdb recomputed calls from the multiplex PCR reads with MiXCR, one row per CDR3 protein. Among around 420,000 distinct CDR3 sequences listed, about 15% were seen once. A further study also used this sample, focusing on T cells in Graves' hyperthyroidism and ophthalmopathy.

The sample was peripheral blood mononuclear cells (PBMCs), taken at new diagnosis, from a patient treated with antithyroid drugs. The receptors here all came from a woman in her 40s with Graves disease. CDR3s include the opening cysteine and the closing phenylalanine or tryptophan. The order of the fields is CDR3 protein, CDR3 DNA, D gene, J gene, V gene, clone size. D genes are given only for firm matches. Some rows mark clone size as missing; the rest say once, few, many or name a class of expanded clone.

cdr3_aa: CASIMGGSGGYTF
cdr3_nt: TGTGCCAGCATCATGGGGGGTTCGGGTGGCTACACCTTC
d_call: .
j_call: TRBJ1-2
v_call: TRBV12-3/TRBV12-4
clone_size: many

cdr3_aa: CASSFEGLAGGPSYNEQFF
cdr3_nt: TGTGCCAGCAGTTTTGAAGGACTAGCGGGAGGGCCCTCCTACAATGAGCAGTTCTTC
d_call: TRBD2
j_call: TRBJ2-1
v_call: TRBV28
clone_size: few

cdr3_aa: CSARDKPGDGYTF
cdr3_nt: TGCAGTGCTAGAGATAAGCCAGGCGATGGCTACACCTTC
d_call: .
j_call: TRBJ1-2
v_call: TRBV20-1
clone_size: few

cdr3_aa: CASSQGRMLEQYF
cdr3_nt: TGTGCCAGCAGCCAAGGACGTATGCTAGAGCAGTACTTC
d_call: .
j_call: TRBJ2-7
v_call: TRBV3-1
clone_size: many

cdr3_aa: CASTFRGVNTIYF
cdr3_nt: TGTGCCAGCACCTTCAGGGGGGTCAACACCATATATTTT
d_call: TRBD1
j_call: TRBJ1-3
v_call: TRBV28
clone_size: many

cdr3_aa: CASSLAARGLSGELFF
cdr3_nt: TGTGCCAGCAGCTTAGCGGCCAGAGGGCTTAGCGGGGAGCTGTTTTTT
d_call: .
j_call: TRBJ2-2
v_call: TRBV7-2
clone_size: many

cdr3_aa: CASSQEGADTQYF
cdr3_nt: TGCGCCAGCAGCCAAGAAGGTGCAGATACGCAGTATTTT
d_call: .
j_call: TRBJ2-3
v_call: TRBV3-1
clone_size: few

cdr3_aa: CASSEAGGGETQYF
cdr3_nt: TGTGCCAGCAGTGAGGCGGGAGGCGGGGAGACCCAGTACTTC
d_call: TRBD2
j_call: TRBJ2-5
v_call: TRBV2
clone_size: .

cdr3_aa: CASSLDGGGYGYTF
cdr3_nt: TGCGCCAGCAGCTTGGACGGGGGGGGCTATGGCTACACCTTC
d_call: .
j_call: TRBJ1-2
v_call: TRBV5-1
clone_size: once

cdr3_aa: CASSLGQHSYEQYF
cdr3_nt: TGTGCCAGCAGCTTAGGGCAACACTCCTACGAGCAGTACTTC
d_call: .
j_call: TRBJ2-7
v_call: TRBV7-2
clone_size: .

cdr3_aa: CASSSGHYNEQFF
cdr3_nt: TGTGCCAGCAGTTCCGGACATTACAATGAGCAGTTCTTC
d_call: .
j_call: TRBJ2-1
v_call: TRBV27
clone_size: many

cdr3_aa: CASSLSGGSAADTQYF
cdr3_nt: TGTGCCAGCAGCCTATCAGGGGGATCAGCAGCAGATACGCAGTATTTT
d_call: TRBD1
j_call: TRBJ2-3
v_call: TRBV28
clone_size: many

cdr3_aa: CASRPTTGGNEQFF
cdr3_nt: TGTGCCAGCAGACCAACCACAGGGGGCAATGAGCAGTTCTTC
d_call: TRBD1
j_call: TRBJ2-1
v_call: TRBV28
clone_size: .

cdr3_aa: CATSTWGAGETQYF
cdr3_nt: TGTGCCACCAGCACGTGGGGGGCGGGGGAGACCCAGTACTTC
d_call: .
j_call: TRBJ2-5
v_call: TRBV15
clone_size: .

cdr3_aa: CASSSTSGTGAGAGELFF
cdr3_nt: TGCGCCAGCAGCTCGACCTCCGGGACAGGGGCCGGGGCCGGGGAGCTGTTTTTT
d_call: TRBD1
j_call: TRBJ2-2
v_call: TRBV5-1
clone_size: .

cdr3_aa: CASSLEDSSYNEQFF
cdr3_nt: TGCGCCAGCAGCTTGGAGGATAGCTCCTACAATGAGCAGTTCTTC
d_call: .
j_call: TRBJ2-1
v_call: TRBV5-1
clone_size: many

cdr3_aa: CASSQTRAGTGGYEQYF
cdr3_nt: TGCGCCAGCAGCCAAACCCGAGCCGGGACAGGGGGTTACGAGCAGTACTTC
d_call: TRBD1
j_call: TRBJ2-7
v_call: TRBV4-1
clone_size: .

cdr3_aa: CASSEPRDRGTQLDQPQHF
cdr3_nt: TGTGCCAGCAGTGAACCCCGGGACAGGGGGACCCAGCTAGATCAGCCCCAGCACTTT
d_call: TRBD1
j_call: TRBJ1-5
v_call: TRBV2
clone_size: .

cdr3_aa: CASGWDQGYNEQFF
cdr3_nt: TGTGCTAGTGGGTGGGATCAAGGCTACAATGAGCAGTTCTTC
d_call: .
j_call: TRBJ2-1
v_call: TRBV12-5
clone_size: .

cdr3_aa: CASSLLAGSETQYF
cdr3_nt: TGTGCCAGCAGTTTACTAGCGGGAAGTGAGACCCAGTACTTC
d_call: TRBD2
j_call: TRBJ2-5
v_call: TRBV12-3/TRBV12-4
clone_size: many

cdr3_aa: CASSWTGDTQYF
cdr3_nt: TGTGCCAGCAGTTGGACCGGAGATACGCAGTATTTT
d_call: .
j_call: TRBJ2-3
v_call: TRBV12-3/TRBV12-4
clone_size: many

cdr3_aa: CASSEGALAGDTQYF
cdr3_nt: TGTGCCAGCAGTGAGGGGGCACTAGCGGGGGATACGCAGTATTTT
d_call: TRBD2
j_call: TRBJ2-3
v_call: TRBV2
clone_size: once

cdr3_aa: CSATGVIMNTEAFF
cdr3_nt: TGCAGCGCCACAGGGGTAATTATGAACACTGAAGCTTTCTTT
d_call: TRBD1
j_call: TRBJ1-1
v_call: TRBV29-1
clone_size: many

cdr3_aa: CASSSDGYEQYF
cdr3_nt: TGTGCCAGCAGCTCGGACGGCTACGAGCAGTACTTC
d_call: .
j_call: TRBJ2-7
v_call: TRBV27
clone_size: many